One and the same sample provided the 26 T cell receptor beta chains below, sequenced in a study of T cells in Graves' hyperthyroidism and ophthalmopathy. The investigators amplified TCR beta CDR3 regions from RNA transcripts. HTBI primers were employed in a first-round RT-PCR of the TCR CDR3. One entry per CDR3 protein results from TCRdb running MiXCR on the multiplex PCR reads. The table includes under 450,000 distinct CDR3 sequences, around a sixth detected once. The source material was blood. These receptors were obtained from a woman aged 18-29 years with Graves' hyperthyroidism.

This clonotype has ten or more counts. The V call is TRBV3-1, the J call TRBJ2-5, with 12 bases lining up with TRBD2. V lost 4 bases and J lost 5; bases outside the gene matches: 11. The CDR3 is 17 amino acids. Germline V CDR1 and CDR2: LGHDT, YNNKEL (reference sequence). Written as DNA, the CDR3 is TGTGCCAGCAGCCGTACTGTACCGGGACTAGCGGGTGAGACCCAGTACTTC. As protein: CASSRTVPGLAGETQYF.

This clonotype was detected only a few times. Here the CDR3 DNA reads TGCAGTGCTATTCCGGGACAGGGGGTGAACACTGAAGCTTTCTTT. This gives the protein CSAIPGQGVNTEAFF. This chain links TRBV20-1 with TRBJ1-1; 11 positions agree with TRBD1. The CDR3 extends over 15 amino acids. Looked up from germline, CDR1 is DFQATT and CDR2 is SNEGSKA (reference sequence). Trimming removed 4 bases from V and 0 bases from J; junction bases left unmatched: 4.

A few counts support this clonotype. A read error may produce the germline difference seen at one junction end. The rearrangement links TRBV10-3 to TRBJ2-7, with a possible D match to TRBD1 (6 bases). This CDR3 has 13 residues. CDR1 ENHRY and CDR2 SYGVKD come from the germline V gene. The CDR3 coding sequence is TGTGCCATCAGTGGTTCAGGGGCCTACGAGCAGCACTTC. Translating gives CAISGSGAYEQHF.

This clonotype has ten or more counts. The chain employs TRBV20-1 and TRBJ2-1; 8 bases agree with TRBD2. From germline, CDR1 is DFQATT and CDR2 SNEGSKA (reference sequence). V was pared by 2 bases and J by 7 bases, with 1 base of the junction left unmatched. There are 12 residues in the CDR3. This CDR3 is CSARSSGNEQFF. The CDR3 DNA reads as TGCAGTGCTAGATCTAGCGGGAATGAGCAGTTCTTC.

This clonotype was seen at least ten times. The rearrangement uses TRBV12-3 or TRBV12-4 and TRBJ2-3; tentative D call: TRBD2 (5 bases). The CDR3 length is 14 residues. Trimming took 6 bases from V and 0 from J, leaving 10 bases between them. This chain's CDR3 is CASSPIASTDTQYF. The DNA of the CDR3 is TGTGCCAGCAGCCCAATAGCGAGCACAGATACGCAGTATTTT.

The table lists this clonotype with a few counts. A much larger clone lies a single base off, so this may be a read error. The J gene is TRBJ2-5, the V gene TRBV7-9, with 10 bases fitting TRBD2. Germline CDR1 reads SEHNR; CDR2 reads FQNEAQ (reference sequence). The CDR3 length is 14 residues. The CDR3 nucleotides are TGTGCCAGCAGCCAACTAGCGGGAAAGGAGACCCGGTACTTC. Protein sequence: CASSQLAGKETRYF.

This clonotype appeared many times. The J gene is TRBJ2-7, the V gene TRBV27; D might be TRBD1 or TRBD2, each matching 5 bases. The CDR3 runs to 13 residues. Looked up from germline, CDR1 is MNHEY and CDR2 is SMNVEV (reference sequence). V lost 3 bases and J lost 6, with 12 bases in between. CDR3 nucleotides: TGTGCCAGCAGTTTGGGCGTTGGGGGCGAGCAGTACTTC. The encoded protein is CASSLGVGGEQYF.

This clonotype was seen ten or more times. The rearrangement joins TRBV7-8 to TRBJ2-7; no definite D call. The CDR3 extends over 15 amino acids. V lost 1 base and J 2 bases, leaving 12 bases between the germline ends. CDR1 is SGHVS and CDR2 is FQNEAQ in the germline V gene. The CDR3 reads CASSLEAGITYEQYF. The CDR3 bases are TGTGCCAGCAGCTTAGAGGCCGGAATTACCTACGAGCAGTACTTC.

This clonotype was seen repeatedly, ten times or more. The chain combines TRBV11-3 with TRBJ2-1; 9 bases are shared with TRBD2. The CDR3 has 18 amino acids. Trimming removed 6 bases from V and 2 bases from J; junction bases left unmatched: 14. Germline V gene data show CDR1 as SGHNT and CDR2 as YENEEA. CDR3 nucleotide sequence: TGTGCCAGCAGTCCGGGACTAGCACAGTCTCCCACCTACAATGAGCAGTTCTTC. This codes for CASSPGLAQSPTYNEQFF.

This clonotype appeared many times. The V gene is TRBV7-3, the J gene TRBJ1-5; unclear D gene. The CDR3 consists of 13 residues. Germline V gives CDR1 SGHTA, CDR2 FQGTGA. Trimming removed 0 bases from V and 7 bases from J, with 7 bases in between. This CDR3 reads CASSLTFGQPQHF. DNA of the CDR3: TGTGCCAGCAGCTTAACCTTTGGCCAGCCCCAGCATTTT. The full variable domain, rest sourced from reference TRBV7-3 and TRBJ1-5, is GAGVSQTPSNKVTEKGKYVELRCDPISGHTALYWYRQSLGQGPEFLIYFQGTGAADDSGLPNDRFFAVRPEGSVSTLKIQRTERGDSAVYLCASSLTFGQPQHFGDGTRLSIL.

This clonotype was found many times. The chain carries TRBV28 and TRBJ2-7; 10 nucleotides align to TRBD1. The germline V gene has CDR1 MDHEN and CDR2 SYDVKM. The CDR3 contains 15 residues. The junction had 6 bases not matched to a gene; V was cut back by 2 bases and J by 5 bases. CDR3 DNA: TGTGCCAGCAGTTTAAGCGGGACAGGGGCCCACGAGCAGTACTTC. Amino acids: CASSLSGTGAHEQYF.

This clonotype was counted many times. The V and J genes are TRBV7-6 and TRBJ1-1; tentative D call: TRBD1 (5 bases). Looked up from germline, CDR1 is SGHVS and CDR2 is FNYEAQ. V was cut by 2 bases and J by 10 bases, with 26 bases left in between. The CDR3 is 17 amino acids. The CDR3 sequence: CASSLKGPGTAAAGAFF. The CDR3 bases are TGTGCCAGCAGCTTAAAGGGCCCCGGGACGGCTGCAGCGGGAGCTTTCTTT.

At least ten counts were recorded for this clonotype. J is TRBJ1-5 and V is TRBV12-3 or TRBV12-4, with TRBD1 matching 9 bases. The junction had 8 bases not matched to a gene; V was cut back by 7 bases and J by 7 bases. The CDR3 has 14 amino acids. The CDR3 spells CASTSGQGGQPQHF. DNA for the CDR3: TGTGCCAGCACCTCGGGACAGGGTGGGCAGCCCCAGCATTTT.

A word on this clonotype: A much larger clone sits a single nucleotide away, making a read error possible. The chain links TRBV6-5 to TRBJ2-5, with 10 bases aligning to TRBD2. Germline V CDR1 and CDR2: MNHEY, SVGAGI. Germline trimming cut 0 bases from V and 6 bases from J; bases unmatched to any gene: 16. This CDR3 comprises 19 residues. CDR3 residues: CASSYSRLAGAIDKKTQYF. CDR3 sequence (DNA): TGTGCCAGCAGTTACTCTCGCCTAGCGGGAGCCATTGACAAAAAGACCCAGTACTTC.

The chain couples TRBV5-1 to TRBJ2-7; D uncertain. Germline assignment: CDR1 SGHRS and CDR2 YFSETQ. The germline V and J ends were trimmed by 5 bases and 3 bases, with 18 bases remaining between them. The CDR3 spans 15 residues. CDR3: CASSITPGGIYEQYF. The CDR3 DNA is TGCGCCAGCAGTATCACTCCGGGTGGAATCTACGAGCAGTACTTC.

This clonotype was found many times. The rearrangement joins TRBV5-6 to TRBJ1-1; D ambiguous. Germline CDR1 SGHDT, CDR2 YYEEEE. Between the trimmed V and J ends, which lost 0 bases and 0 bases, there was a span of 15 bases. The CDR3 extends over 17 amino acids. The CDR3 coding sequence is TGTGCCAGCAGCTTGGGGCCCGCGGTGCGTATGAACACTGAAGCTTTCTTT. Its protein product is CASSLGPAVRMNTEAFF.

V gene TRBV20-1 combines with J gene TRBJ1-1; D might be TRBD1 (6 bases). CDR3 size: 14 residues. Trimming shortened V by 6 bases and J by 7 bases, and 21 bases separated the two germline ends. Looked up from germline, CDR1 is DFQATT and CDR2 is SNEGSKA (reference sequence). CDR3 amino acids: CSAPRGGGGLEAFF. The CDR3 nucleotides are TGCAGTGCGCCCCGGGGGGGGGGGGGGCTTGAAGCTTTCTTT.

This rearrangement joins TRBV4-2 to TRBJ1-2, with 8 bases fitting TRBD1. J lost 4 bases, V lost 4 bases, and 8 bases had no gene match. Germline CDR1 reads LGHNA; CDR2 reads YNFKEQ. The CDR3 length is 15 residues. CDR3 sequence: CASSLQGQALYGYTF. CDR3 nucleotide sequence: TGTGCCAGCAGCCTCCAGGGACAGGCGCTCTATGGCTACACCTTC.

This clonotype has ten or more counts. The chain couples TRBV6-1 to TRBJ1-1, with TRBD1 matching over 8 bases. CDR1 is MNHNS, CDR2 SASEGT, per germline. The CDR3 has 18 residues. The V and J ends lost 4 bases and 1 base, in that order; junction bases with no gene match: 14. The CDR3 DNA reads TGTGCCAGCAGTGTTTTTGAGGGGACAGGTATAACGAACACTGAAGCTTTCTTT. Its translation: CASSVFEGTGITNTEAFF.

This clonotype was observed many times. The V call is TRBV7-3, the J call TRBJ2-1; D possibly matches TRBD1 or TRBD2 (6 bases each). The CDR3 covers 19 residues. Germline assignment: CDR1 SGHTA and CDR2 FQGTGA. The V gene lost 2 bases and the J gene lost 0 bases, with 20 bases spanning the gap. CDR3 bases: TGTGCCAGCAGCTTAGGGCCTGGGGGGCGGCCCAGCTCCTACAATGAGCAGTTCTTC. Its protein is CASSLGPGGRPSSYNEQFF.

Ten or more counts support this clonotype. The V and J genes are TRBV6-5 and TRBJ1-1, with 7 bases fitting TRBD1. CDR3 size: 16 residues. V trimming: 2 bases; J trimming: 0 bases; junction bases outside the gene matches: 6. CDR1 MNHEY and CDR2 SVGAGI come from the germline V gene. In DNA, the CDR3 is TGTGCCAGCAGTTACGCGAGGGACAGCTTGAACACTGAAGCTTTCTTT. Translation gives CASSYARDSLNTEAFF.

In regard to this clonotype: A much larger clone lies one base from this, so it may be a read error. The V and J genes are TRBV7-2 and TRBJ2-3; no firm D call. Looked up from germline, CDR1 is SGHTA and CDR2 is FQGNSA. The CDR3 runs to 13 residues. Trimming shortened V by 2 bases and J by 5 bases, and 8 bases separated the two germline ends. The CDR3 nucleotides read TGTGCCAGCAGCTTACCACCGAGAGATACGCAGTATTTT. The encoded protein is CASSLPPRDTQYF.

In this sample, this clonotype turned up many times. The rearrangement uses TRBV7-2 and TRBJ2-5; tentatively, D is TRBD1 (6 bases). This CDR3 region has 15 residues. Trimming cost V 0 bases and J 4 bases, with 12 bases left between them. The germline gives CDR1 SGHTA, CDR2 FQGNSA. The CDR3 region is CASSLARGYGETQYF. The DNA of the CDR3 is TGTGCCAGCAGCTTAGCCAGGGGATATGGAGAGACCCAGTACTTC.

This clonotype appeared many times. The chain has TRBV6-2 or TRBV6-3 and TRBJ2-2; D is uncertain. Looked up from germline, CDR1 is MNHEY and CDR2 is SVGEGT. V lost 2 bases to trimming and J lost 0 bases, with 7 bases between them. The CDR3 is 15 amino acids. The chain's CDR3 is CASSYGQANTGELFF. CDR3 sequence (DNA): TGTGCCAGCAGTTACGGGCAGGCGAACACCGGGGAGCTGTTTTTT.

In its sample, this clonotype was seen a few times. The chain employs TRBV6-5 and TRBJ1-5, with TRBD1 matching 9 bases. The germline gives CDR1 MNHEY, CDR2 SVGAGI. The CDR3 covers 18 residues. J lost 2 bases, V lost 3 bases, and 11 bases had no gene match. The CDR3 coding sequence is TGTGCCAGCAGTTATATCCTACAGGGGGCTCGGGGCAATCAGCCCCAGCATTTT. Encoded protein: CASSYILQGARGNQPQHF.

On this clonotype itself: A junction boundary mismatches the germline segment, possibly from a read error. The J gene is TRBJ1-2, the V gene TRBV7-2, with D perhaps matching TRBD1 (6 bases). CDR1 and CDR2 (germline): SGHTA, FQGNSA. The CDR3 loop spans 13 amino acids. This CDR3 reads CASSDPGGYGYAF. The CDR3 DNA sequence: TGTGCCAGCAGCGACCCGGGGGGCTATGGCTACGCCTTC.